The clone carrying this T cell receptor beta chain was observed at least ten times. Its antigen remains unknown. The record originates from a study of blood T cells in healthy people across ages. Study-level findings and limits: Higher diversity and more naive CD4+ cells were features of long-lived donors, compared to aged donors. Getting older went along with TCR beta diversity per million T cells dropping roughly linearly.

There were at least 5 micrograms of total RNA extracted from every sample. The J segment lost 10 bases and the V segment lost 4 bases, leaving 11 bases of the junction unmatched. Germline assignment: CDR1 SEHNR and CDR2 FQNEAQ (reference sequence). The CDR3 is made up of 16 amino acids. The authors ran a second PCR of about 7 to 11 cycles using a sample-barcoded 5' primer and a J-beta primer mix. Any given sample supplied a minimum of 3 million CDR3-containing paired-end reads. TCRdb reprocessed the 5' RACE reads with MiXCR, giving one entry per CDR3 protein. The repertoire holds about 1,800,000 distinct CDR3 sequences, with approximately 30% as singletons.

The J gene is TRBJ2-1, the V gene TRBV7-9; 12 nucleotides align to TRBD2. The source material was blood. This TCR derives from a woman in her 30s in good health. CDR3 bases: TGTGCCAGCAGCTCGCGACTAGCGGGAGATTCAATAGAGCAGTTCTTC. Translated, it gives CASSSRLAGDSIEQFF.